The entry below describes one T cell receptor beta chain. Its target is unknown. This sample was included in a study of beta chain features in type 1 diabetes. CD45RO/CCR7/CD25/CD127/CD95/CD27 staining was used to isolate CD4+ naive, central memory, regulatory and stem cell-like memory cells by sorting. Isolated RNA was reverse transcribed in full, so expressed TCRB transcripts were sequenced. Assay used: immunoSEQ multiplex PCR; TCRdb lists only in-frame clones, some missing. Of approximately 84,000 clones listed, about a third were seen once; the top ten hold 0.4% to 0.45%. This CDR3 has 14 residues. Trimming shortened V by 7 bases and J by 0 bases, and 8 bases separated the two germline ends. Per the germline V gene, CDR1 is SGHRS and CDR2 is YFSETQ. Notes on the study in general: Across all four CD4+ subsets, people with type 1 diabetes showed modestly shorter TCRB CDR3s. Within patients, naive, central memory and Treg TCRB repertoires seemed more similar than within healthy donors. The analysis here could not establish whether HLA type shapes TCRB rearrangement.

The specimen sequenced was stem cell memory CD4+ T cells from blood. This sequence originates from a woman aged 18 to 35 in good health. This sequence joins TRBV5-1 and TRBJ1-6, with a weak D call TRBD1 (5 bases). This CDR3 is CASQGSSYNSPLHF. The CDR3 nucleotides read TGCGCCAGCCAGGGAAGCTCCTATAATTCACCCCTCCACTTT.